The 3 T cell receptor beta chains listed next were all sequenced from one sample in a study of Ad26.COV2.S vaccination and SARS-CoV-2 variants. As for treatment: around 19 received Ad26.COV2.S at low or high dose, single or two shots; 5 received placebo; per-sample allocation not given. Day 63 following the first vaccine or placebo injection was when the samples were taken. The protocol was immunoSEQ multiplex PCR, while the TCRdb copy is restricted to in-frame clones and leaves out a portion. The table shows approximately 460,000 clones, with 70% to 90% occurring only once. The material sequenced was peripheral blood, taken in a trial of Ad26.COV2.S vaccine versus placebo. The receptors derive from a person between 18 and 60 years old who received the Ad26.COV2.S COVID-19 vaccine or a placebo.

The chain is built from TRBV27 and TRBJ2-7, with D uncertain. Between the trimmed V and J ends, which lost 9 bases and 0 bases, there was a span of 15 bases. CDR1 is MNHEY, CDR2 SMNVEV, per germline (reference sequence). The CDR3 has 14 amino acids. The CDR3 spells CASSRLDASYEQYF. In DNA, the CDR3 is TGTGCCAGTAGTCGTTTGGACGCCTCCTACGAGCAGTACTTC.

The chain couples TRBV7-2 to TRBJ1-2; possibly TRBD1 for D (5 bases). Germline CDR1 and CDR2: SGHTA and FQGNSA. The CDR3 has 15 amino acids. The germline V and J ends were trimmed by 3 bases and 1 base, with 12 bases remaining between them. The CDR3 nucleotides are TGTGCCAGCAGCTTGGGTGGGGCCAATAACTATGGCTACACCTTC. Translating it yields CASSLGGANNYGYTF. Filled out from reference TRBV7-2 and TRBJ1-2, the complete variable domain reads GAGVSQSPSNKVTEKGKDVELRCDPISGHTALYWYRQSLGQGLEFLIYFQGNSAPDKSGLPSDRFSAERTGGSVSTLTIQRTQQEDSAVYLCASSLGGANNYGYTFGSGTRLTVV.

This clone has only one observation. The chain couples TRBV28 to TRBJ2-4; 9 bases agree with TRBD2. The germline V gene has CDR1 MDHEN and CDR2 SYDVKM. V lost 0 bases, J lost 2 bases, and 2 bases stayed unmatched. There are 16 residues in the CDR3. The CDR3: CASSLWASGTKNIQYF. CDR3 sequence (DNA): TGTGCCAGCAGTTTATGGGCTAGCGGGACCAAAAACATTCAGTACTTC.